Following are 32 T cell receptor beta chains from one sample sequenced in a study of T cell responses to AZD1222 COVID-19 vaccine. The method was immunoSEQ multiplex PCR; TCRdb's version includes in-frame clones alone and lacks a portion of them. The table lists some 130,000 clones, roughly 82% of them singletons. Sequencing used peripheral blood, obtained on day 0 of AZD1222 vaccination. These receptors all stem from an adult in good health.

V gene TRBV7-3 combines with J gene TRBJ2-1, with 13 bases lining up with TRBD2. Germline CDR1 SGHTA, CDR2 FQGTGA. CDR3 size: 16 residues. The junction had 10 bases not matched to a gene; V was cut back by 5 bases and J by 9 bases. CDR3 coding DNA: TGTGCCAGCAGCCTAGTCGGGACTAGCGGGGTTGGTGAGCAGTTCTTC. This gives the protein CASSLVGTSGVGEQFF.

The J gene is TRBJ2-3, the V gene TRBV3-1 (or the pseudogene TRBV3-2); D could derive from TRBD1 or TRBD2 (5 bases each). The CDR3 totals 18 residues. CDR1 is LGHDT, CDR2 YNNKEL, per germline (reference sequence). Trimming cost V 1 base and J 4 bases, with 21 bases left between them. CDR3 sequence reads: CASSQVLFYGTFPDTQYF. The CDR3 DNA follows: TGTGCCAGCAGCCAAGTCCTTTTTTACGGGACCTTTCCAGATACGCAGTATTTT.

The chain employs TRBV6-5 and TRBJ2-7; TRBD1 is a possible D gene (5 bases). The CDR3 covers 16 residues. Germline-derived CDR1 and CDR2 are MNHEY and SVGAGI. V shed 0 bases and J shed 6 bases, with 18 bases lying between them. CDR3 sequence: CASSYSRLPGYVEQYF. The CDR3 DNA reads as TGTGCCAGCAGTTACTCTAGACTGCCAGGGTACGTCGAGCAGTACTTC.

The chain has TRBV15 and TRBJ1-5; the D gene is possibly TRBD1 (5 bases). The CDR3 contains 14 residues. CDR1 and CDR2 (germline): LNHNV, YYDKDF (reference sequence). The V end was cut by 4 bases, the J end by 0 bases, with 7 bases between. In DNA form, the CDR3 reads TGTGCCACCAGCAAGGGACTTAGCAATCAGCCCCAGCATTTT. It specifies CATSKGLSNQPQHF. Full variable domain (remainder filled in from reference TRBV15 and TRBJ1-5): DAMVIQNPRYQVTQFGKPVTLSCSQTLNHNVMYWYQQKSSQAPKLLFHYYDKDFNNEADTPDNFQSRRPNTSFCFLDIRSPGLGDTAMYLCATSKGLSNQPQHFGDGTRLSIL.

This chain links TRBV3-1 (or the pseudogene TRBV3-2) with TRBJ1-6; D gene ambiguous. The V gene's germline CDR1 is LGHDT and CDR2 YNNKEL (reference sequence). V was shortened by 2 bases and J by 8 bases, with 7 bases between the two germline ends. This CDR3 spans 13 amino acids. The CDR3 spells CASSQREYSPLHF. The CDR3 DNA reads TGTGCCAGCAGCCAACGTGAGTATTCACCCCTCCACTTT.

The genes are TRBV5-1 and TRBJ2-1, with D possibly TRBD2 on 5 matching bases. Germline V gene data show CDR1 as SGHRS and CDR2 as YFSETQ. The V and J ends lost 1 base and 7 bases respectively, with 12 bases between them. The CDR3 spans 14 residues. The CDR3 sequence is CASSLLYGKNEQFF. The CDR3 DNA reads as TGCGCCAGCAGCTTGCTATACGGGAAAAATGAGCAGTTCTTC. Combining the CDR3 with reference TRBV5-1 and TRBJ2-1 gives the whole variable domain KAGVTQTPRYLIKTRGQQVTLSCSPISGHRSVSWYQQTPGQGLQFLFEYFSETQRNKGNFPGRFSGRQFSNSRSEMNVSTLELGDSALYLCASSLLYGKNEQFFGPGTRLTVL.

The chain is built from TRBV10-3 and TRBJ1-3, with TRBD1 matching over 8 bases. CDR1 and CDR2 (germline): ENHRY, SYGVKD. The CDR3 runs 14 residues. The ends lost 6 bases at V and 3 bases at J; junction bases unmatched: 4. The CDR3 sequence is CAIRKDRGGNTIYF. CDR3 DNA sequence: TGTGCCATCAGAAAAGACAGGGGTGGAAACACCATATATTTT.

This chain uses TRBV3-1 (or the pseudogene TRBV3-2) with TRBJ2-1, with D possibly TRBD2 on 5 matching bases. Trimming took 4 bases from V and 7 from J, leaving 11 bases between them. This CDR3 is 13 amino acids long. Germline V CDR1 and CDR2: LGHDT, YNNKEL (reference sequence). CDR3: CASSLLGSNEQFF. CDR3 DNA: TGTGCCAGCAGCCTCCTAGGGAGTAATGAGCAGTTCTTC.

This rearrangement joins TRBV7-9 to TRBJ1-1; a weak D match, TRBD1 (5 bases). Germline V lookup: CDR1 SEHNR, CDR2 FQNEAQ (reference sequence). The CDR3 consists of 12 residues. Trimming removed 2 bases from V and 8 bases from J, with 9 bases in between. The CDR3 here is CASSLRQGEAFF. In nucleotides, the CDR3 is TGTGCCAGCAGCTTAAGGCAGGGCGAAGCTTTCTTT.

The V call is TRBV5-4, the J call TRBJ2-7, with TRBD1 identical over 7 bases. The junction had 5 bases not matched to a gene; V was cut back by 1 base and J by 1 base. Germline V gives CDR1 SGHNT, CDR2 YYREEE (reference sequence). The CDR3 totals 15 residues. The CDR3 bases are TGTGCCAGCAGCTTGCCCAAGACAGGGTCCTACGAGCAGTACTTC. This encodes CASSLPKTGSYEQYF.

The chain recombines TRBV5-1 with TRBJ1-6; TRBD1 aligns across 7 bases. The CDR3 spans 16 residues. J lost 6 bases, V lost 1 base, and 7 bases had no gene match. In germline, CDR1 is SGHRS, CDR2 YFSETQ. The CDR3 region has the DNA TGCGCCAGCAGCTTGACCCCAGGGGGTGGTAATTCACCCCTCCACTTT. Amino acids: CASSLTPGGGNSPLHF.

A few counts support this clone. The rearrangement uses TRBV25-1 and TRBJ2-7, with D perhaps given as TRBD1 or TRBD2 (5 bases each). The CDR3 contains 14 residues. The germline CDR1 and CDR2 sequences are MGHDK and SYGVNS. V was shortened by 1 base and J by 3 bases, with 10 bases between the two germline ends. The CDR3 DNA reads TGTGCCAGCAGTGAATGGGGGAAAGACTACGAGCAGTACTTC. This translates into CASSEWGKDYEQYF.

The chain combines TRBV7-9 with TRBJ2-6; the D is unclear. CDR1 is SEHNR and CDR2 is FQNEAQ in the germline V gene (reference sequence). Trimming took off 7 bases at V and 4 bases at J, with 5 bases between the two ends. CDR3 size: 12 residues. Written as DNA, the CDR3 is TGTGCCAGCAAGCTCGGGGCCAACGTCCTGACTTTC. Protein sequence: CASKLGANVLTF.

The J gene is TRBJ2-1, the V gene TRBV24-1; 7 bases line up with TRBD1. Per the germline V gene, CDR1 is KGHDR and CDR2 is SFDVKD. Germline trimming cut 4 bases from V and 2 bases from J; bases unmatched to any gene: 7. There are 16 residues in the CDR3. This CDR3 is CATSDPTGEAYNEQFF. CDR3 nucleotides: TGTGCCACCAGTGACCCCACAGGGGAAGCCTACAATGAGCAGTTCTTC.

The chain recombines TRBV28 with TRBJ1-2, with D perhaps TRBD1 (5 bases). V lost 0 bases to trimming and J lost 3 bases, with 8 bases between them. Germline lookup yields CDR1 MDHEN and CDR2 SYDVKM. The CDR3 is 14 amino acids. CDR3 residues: CASSLWKGDYGYTF. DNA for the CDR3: TGTGCCAGCAGTTTATGGAAAGGGGACTATGGCTACACCTTC.

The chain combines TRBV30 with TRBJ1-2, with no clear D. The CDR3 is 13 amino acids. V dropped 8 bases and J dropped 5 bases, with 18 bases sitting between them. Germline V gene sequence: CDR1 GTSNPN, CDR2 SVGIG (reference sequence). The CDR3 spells CAVPRPELYGYTF. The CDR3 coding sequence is TGTGCCGTCCCACGCCCCGAACTTTATGGCTACACCTTC.

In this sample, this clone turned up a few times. The CDR3 region is CASSFTTGELFF. As DNA, the CDR3 is TGTGCCAGCAGCTTCACAACCGGGGAGCTGTTTTTT. The J gene is TRBJ2-2, the V gene TRBV5-6, with D unclear. The CDR3 runs 12 residues. Trimming shortened V by 2 bases and J by 5 bases, and 4 bases separated the two germline ends. Germline CDR1 SGHDT, CDR2 YYEEEE.

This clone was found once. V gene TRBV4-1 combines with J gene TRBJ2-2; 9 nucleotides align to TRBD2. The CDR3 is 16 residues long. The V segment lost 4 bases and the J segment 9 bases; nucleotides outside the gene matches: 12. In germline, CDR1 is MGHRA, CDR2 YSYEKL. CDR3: CASSPETRGRGRELFF. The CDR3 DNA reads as TGCGCCAGCAGCCCAGAGACCCGCGGGAGGGGCCGGGAGCTGTTTTTT.

The CDR3: CASSPRQDHNEQFF. The CDR3 nucleotides are TGTGCCAGCAGTCCAAGACAGGATCACAATGAGCAGTTCTTC. This chain connects TRBV6-2 or TRBV6-3 to TRBJ2-1, with a weak D call TRBD1 (6 bases). There are 14 residues in the CDR3. Looked up from germline, CDR1 is MNHEY and CDR2 is SVGEGT. The V gene lost 5 bases and the J gene lost 5 bases, with 13 bases spanning the gap.

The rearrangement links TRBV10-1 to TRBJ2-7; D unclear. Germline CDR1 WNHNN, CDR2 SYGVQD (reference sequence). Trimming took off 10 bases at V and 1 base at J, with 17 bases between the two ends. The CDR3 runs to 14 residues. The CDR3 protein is CATSKEAMSYEQYF. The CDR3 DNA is TGCGCCACTTCCAAAGAGGCCATGTCCTACGAGCAGTACTTC.

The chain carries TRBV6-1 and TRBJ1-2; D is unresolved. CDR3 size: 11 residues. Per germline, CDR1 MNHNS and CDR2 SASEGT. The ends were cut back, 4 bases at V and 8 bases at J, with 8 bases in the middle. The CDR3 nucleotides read TGTGCCAGCAGTGTGGTCGGAGGCTACACCTTC. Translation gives CASSVVGGYTF.

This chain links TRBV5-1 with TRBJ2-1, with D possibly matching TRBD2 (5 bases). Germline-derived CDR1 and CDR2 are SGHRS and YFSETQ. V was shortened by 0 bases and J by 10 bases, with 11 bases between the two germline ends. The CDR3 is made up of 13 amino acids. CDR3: CASSLVVGEEQFF. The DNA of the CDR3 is TGCGCCAGCAGCTTGGTTGTCGGGGAGGAGCAGTTCTTC.

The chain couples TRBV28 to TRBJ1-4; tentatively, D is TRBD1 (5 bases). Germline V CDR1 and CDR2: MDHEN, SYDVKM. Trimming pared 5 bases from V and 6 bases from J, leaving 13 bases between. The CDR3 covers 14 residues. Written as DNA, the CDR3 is TGTGCCAGCAGTCCCGACAGACCGGATGAAAAACTGTTTTTT. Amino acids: CASSPDRPDEKLFF.

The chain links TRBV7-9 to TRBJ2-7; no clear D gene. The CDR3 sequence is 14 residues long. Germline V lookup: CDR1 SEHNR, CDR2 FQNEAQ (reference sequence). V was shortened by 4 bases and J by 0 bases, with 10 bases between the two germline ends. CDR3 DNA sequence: TGTGCCAGCAGCTCGGTCTCCCCCTCCTACGAGCAGTACTTC. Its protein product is CASSSVSPSYEQYF.

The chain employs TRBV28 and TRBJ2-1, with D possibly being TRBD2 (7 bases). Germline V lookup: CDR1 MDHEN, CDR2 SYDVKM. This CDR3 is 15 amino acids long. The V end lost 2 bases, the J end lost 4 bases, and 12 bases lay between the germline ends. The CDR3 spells CASSLQGGGYNEQFF. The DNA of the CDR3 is TGTGCCAGCAGTTTACAGGGAGGGGGGTACAATGAGCAGTTCTTC.

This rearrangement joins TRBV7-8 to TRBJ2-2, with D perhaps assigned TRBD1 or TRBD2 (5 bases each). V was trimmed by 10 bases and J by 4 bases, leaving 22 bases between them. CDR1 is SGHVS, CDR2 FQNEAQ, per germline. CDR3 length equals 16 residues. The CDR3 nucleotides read TGTGCCATCGAGAGGGGCAGGGCCCTCGGCACCGGGGAGCTGTTTTTT. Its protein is CAIERGRALGTGELFF.

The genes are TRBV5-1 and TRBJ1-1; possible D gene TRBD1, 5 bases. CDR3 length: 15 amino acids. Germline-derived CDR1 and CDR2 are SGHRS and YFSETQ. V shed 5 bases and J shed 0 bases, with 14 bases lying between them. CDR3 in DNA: TGCGCCAGCAGGGGGGACGGATTCATGAACACTGAAGCTTTCTTT. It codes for CASRGDGFMNTEAFF.

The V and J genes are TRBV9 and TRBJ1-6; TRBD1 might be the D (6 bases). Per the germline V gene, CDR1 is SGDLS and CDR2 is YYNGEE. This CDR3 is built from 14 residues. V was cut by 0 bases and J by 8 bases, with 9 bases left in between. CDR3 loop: CASSVVSGDSPLHF. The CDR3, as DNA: TGTGCCAGCAGCGTAGTGTCAGGGGATTCACCCCTCCACTTT.

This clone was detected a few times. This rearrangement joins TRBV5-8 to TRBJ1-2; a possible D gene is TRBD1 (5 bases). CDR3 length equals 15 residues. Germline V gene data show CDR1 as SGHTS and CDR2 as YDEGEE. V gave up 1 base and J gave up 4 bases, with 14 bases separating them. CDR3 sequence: CASSLRGAWGYGYTF. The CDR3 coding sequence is TGTGCCAGCAGCTTGCGGGGCGCCTGGGGCTATGGCTACACCTTC. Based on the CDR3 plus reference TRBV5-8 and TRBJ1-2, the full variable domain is EAGVTQSPTHLIKTRGQQATLRCSPISGHTSVYWYQQALGLGLQFLLWYDEGEERNRGNFPPRFSGRQFPNYSSELNVNALELEDSALYLCASSLRGAWGYGYTFGSGTRLTVV.

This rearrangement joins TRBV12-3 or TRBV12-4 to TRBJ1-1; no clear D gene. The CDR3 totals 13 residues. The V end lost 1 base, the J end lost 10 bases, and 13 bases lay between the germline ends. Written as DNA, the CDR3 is TGTGCCAGCAGTTTAGGTCGACTCACTCGAGCTTTCTTT. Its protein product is CASSLGRLTRAFF.

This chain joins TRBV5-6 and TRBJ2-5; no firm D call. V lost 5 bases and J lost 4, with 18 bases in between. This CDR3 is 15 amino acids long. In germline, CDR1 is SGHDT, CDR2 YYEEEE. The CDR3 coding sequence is TGTGCCAGCAGTTCGGGCCCGGGTTGGGGAGAGACCCAGTACTTC. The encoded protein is CASSSGPGWGETQYF.

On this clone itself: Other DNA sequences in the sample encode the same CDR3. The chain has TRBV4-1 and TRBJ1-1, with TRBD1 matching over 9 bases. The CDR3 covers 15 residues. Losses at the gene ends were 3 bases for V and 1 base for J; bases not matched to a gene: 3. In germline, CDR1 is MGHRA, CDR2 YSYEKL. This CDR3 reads CASSQRDRANTEAFF. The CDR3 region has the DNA TGCGCCAGCAGCCAGAGGGACAGGGCGAACACTGAAGCTTTCTTT.